This passage covers 13 T cell receptor beta chains from one sample sequenced in a study of cytomegalovirus exposure and HLA in healthy donors. The PCR contained 60 Vbeta and 13 Jbeta primers. Sequencing used immunoSEQ multiplex PCR; TCRdb keeps in-frame clones, though not all of them. The table lists some 210,000 clones, about 78% of them singletons. The source material was PBMCs. Source of these receptors: a male donor in good health and CMV-seronegative.

The J gene is TRBJ2-1, the V gene TRBV25-1, with D perhaps matching TRBD2 (5 bases). V lost 4 bases, J lost 7 bases, and 8 bases lay in between. CDR1 is MGHDK and CDR2 is SYGVNS in the germline V gene. This CDR3 has 12 residues. The CDR3 is CASSALANEQFF. For the CDR3, the DNA is TGTGCCAGCAGTGCCCTAGCAAATGAGCAGTTCTTC.

This clone was detected only once. J is TRBJ2-1 and V is TRBV27; 9 bases agree with TRBD2. The CDR3 totals 16 residues. The V and J ends lost 5 bases and 8 bases, in that order; junction bases with no gene match: 13. Per germline, CDR1 MNHEY and CDR2 SMNVEV (reference sequence). The CDR3 protein is CASSVTAGGPGDEQFF. The CDR3 DNA follows: TGTGCCAGCAGTGTCACCGCGGGAGGGCCCGGGGATGAGCAGTTCTTC.

The rearrangement joins TRBV10-1 to TRBJ2-7; 10 positions match TRBD2. V gave up 6 bases and J gave up 6 bases; unmatched junction bases: 5. Germline V lookup: CDR1 WNHNN, CDR2 SYGVQD (reference sequence). The CDR3 length is 13 residues. The CDR3: CASRSVAGGEQYF. CDR3 nucleotide sequence: TGCGCCAGCAGAAGTGTAGCGGGAGGCGAGCAGTACTTC.

The chain employs TRBV11-2 and TRBJ2-2, with D possibly matching TRBD2 (5 bases). The CDR3 has 18 residues. Germline V CDR1 and CDR2: SGHAT, FQNNGV. Trimming removed 6 bases from V and 5 bases from J, with 25 bases in between. This CDR3 reads CASRGLRGPQLLTGELFF. The CDR3, as DNA: TGTGCCAGCAGAGGATTAAGAGGGCCCCAGTTATTAACCGGGGAGCTGTTTTTT. Full variable domain (remainder filled in from reference TRBV11-2 and TRBJ2-2): EAGVAQSPRYKIIEKRQSVAFWCNPISGHATLYWYQQILGQGPKLLIQFQNNGVVDDSQLPKDRFSAERLKGVDSTLKIQPAKLEDSAVYLCASRGLRGPQLLTGELFFGEGSRLTVL.

The chain recombines TRBV14 with TRBJ2-1; 8 positions match TRBD2. The CDR3 covers 15 residues. CDR1 and CDR2 (germline): SGHDN, FVKESK. Losses at the gene ends were 3 bases for V and 4 bases for J; bases not matched to a gene: 5. CDR3 nucleotide sequence: TGTGCCAGCAGCCAGACGTCTAGCGGGTACAATGAGCAGTTCTTC. Protein sequence: CASSQTSSGYNEQFF.

This clone was seen a few times. This chain links TRBV5-1 with TRBJ1-4; TRBD1 might be the D (6 bases). Germline assignment: CDR1 SGHRS and CDR2 YFSETQ. V was clipped by 3 bases and J by 4 bases, with 10 bases between them. The CDR3 is 14 amino acids. CDR3 residues: CASSSDRNNEKLFF. In DNA, the CDR3 is TGCGCCAGCAGCTCAGACAGGAATAATGAAAAACTGTTTTTT. The whole variable domain, filled in from reference TRBV5-1 and TRBJ1-4, reads KAGVTQTPRYLIKTRGQQVTLSCSPISGHRSVSWYQQTPGQGLQFLFEYFSETQRNKGNFPGRFSGRQFSNSRSEMNVSTLELGDSALYLCASSSDRNNEKLFFGSGTQLSVL.

This clone was picked up a small number of times. The chain uses TRBV5-4 and TRBJ2-4; 7 bases line up with TRBD2. J lost 3 bases, V lost 2 bases, and 5 bases had no gene match. This CDR3 is 15 amino acids long. Germline V gene lookup returns CDR1 SGHNT and CDR2 YYREEE (reference sequence). The CDR3 nucleotides read TGTGCCAGCAGCTTTGGGCGGGAGAACAAAAACATTCAGTACTTC. Its protein product is CASSFGRENKNIQYF.

The chain links TRBV2 to TRBJ1-5; D ambiguous. The CDR3 totals 14 residues. Per germline, CDR1 SNHLY and CDR2 FYNNEI. Trimming removed 6 bases at V and 0 bases at J, with 9 bases between. The CDR3 here is CASRLLPSNQPQHF. The CDR3 DNA sequence: TGTGCCAGCAGATTACTCCCTAGCAATCAGCCCCAGCATTTT. The variable domain in full, completed from reference TRBV2 and TRBJ1-5, reads EPEVTQTPSHQVTQMGQEVILRCVPISNHLYFYWYRQILGQKVEFLVSFYNNEISEKSEIFDDQFSVERPDGSNFTLKIRSTKLEDSAMYFCASRLLPSNQPQHFGDGTRLSIL.

The chain combines TRBV10-3 with TRBJ2-5, with TRBD1 matching 11 bases. After removal of 5 bases from V and 5 bases from J, the junction contained 7 bases not matched to a gene. Germline V gives CDR1 ENHRY, CDR2 SYGVKD. The CDR3 length is 15 residues. CDR3 DNA: TGTGCCATCAGTAGGACAGGGGGCATCGAGGAGACCCAGTACTTC. Amino acids: CAISRTGGIEETQYF.

V gene TRBV7-2 combines with J gene TRBJ2-5, with TRBD2 matching 7 bases. Looked up from germline, CDR1 is SGHTA and CDR2 is FQGNSA. This CDR3 is built from 12 residues. V lost 4 bases, J lost 5 bases, and 1 base stayed unmatched. The DNA of the CDR3 is TGTGCCAGCAGCTGGGGAGGGGAGACCCAGTACTTC. This codes for CASSWGGETQYF.

This chain links TRBV27 with TRBJ2-7, with 9 bases matching TRBD1. This CDR3 spans 14 amino acids. The V segment lost 1 base and the J segment 2 bases; nucleotides outside the gene matches: 0. CDR1 and CDR2 (germline): MNHEY, SMNVEV (reference sequence). This CDR3 reads CASSLWTGAYEQYF. DNA for the CDR3: TGTGCCAGCAGTTTATGGACAGGGGCCTACGAGCAGTACTTC.

The chain has TRBV6-1 and TRBJ1-2; D perhaps matches TRBD1 (5 bases). Per the germline V gene, CDR1 is MNHNS and CDR2 is SASEGT. This CDR3 region has 14 residues. Trimming removed 5 bases at V and 8 bases at J, with 18 bases between. The CDR3 loop is CASSQGASLEGYTF. The CDR3 coding sequence is TGTGCCAGCAGTCAGGGTGCTTCGCTAGAGGGCTACACCTTC.

This clone was seen at least ten times. The rearrangement uses TRBV2 and TRBJ1-4; TRBD1 agrees at 9 bases. The CDR3 is 18 amino acids. Germline trimming cut 5 bases from V and 7 bases from J; bases unmatched to any gene: 17. Germline values: CDR1 SNHLY, CDR2 FYNNEI. The CDR3 loop reads CASSLFRDREHSGEKLFF. CDR3 DNA: TGTGCCAGCAGTCTATTCCGGGACAGGGAACATAGCGGTGAAAAACTGTTTTTT.